This TCR beta chain was captured in a study of T cell changes during pregnancy in multiple sclerosis. Assay used: immunoSEQ multiplex PCR; TCRdb lists only in-frame clones, some missing. The table shows tens of thousands of clones, with about nine tenths occurring only once. V was pared by 3 bases and J by 0 bases, with 3 bases between. Germline V gives CDR1 SEHNR, CDR2 FQNEAQ (reference sequence). The CDR3 is 12 residues long. This rearrangement joins TRBV7-9 to TRBJ2-7, with D unclear. Material: peripheral blood, obtained in the first trimester of pregnancy. The clonotype comes from a female donor in good health, enrolled as a control in a pregnancy study. The CDR3 reads CASSFSSYEQYF. In nucleotides, the CDR3 is TGTGCCAGCAGCTTTAGCTCCTACGAGCAGTACTTC. The full variable domain, completed using reference TRBV7-9 and TRBJ2-7, is DTGVSQNPRHKITKRGQNVTFRCDPISEHNRLYWYRQTLGQGPEFLTYFQNEAQLEKSRLLSDRFSAERPKGSFSTLEIQRTEQGDSAMYLCASSFSSYEQYFGPGTRLTVT.